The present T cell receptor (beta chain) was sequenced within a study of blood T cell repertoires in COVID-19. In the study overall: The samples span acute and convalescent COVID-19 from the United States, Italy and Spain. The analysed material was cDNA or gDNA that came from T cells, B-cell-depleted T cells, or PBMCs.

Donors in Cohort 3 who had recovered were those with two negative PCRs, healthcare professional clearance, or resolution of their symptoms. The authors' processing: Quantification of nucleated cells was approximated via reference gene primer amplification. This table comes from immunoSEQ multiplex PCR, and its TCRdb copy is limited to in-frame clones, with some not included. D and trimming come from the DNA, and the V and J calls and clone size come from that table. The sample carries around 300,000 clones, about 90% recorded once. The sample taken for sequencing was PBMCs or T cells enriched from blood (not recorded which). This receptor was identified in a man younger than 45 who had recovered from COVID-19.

This chain's CDR3 is CASSLIYEADEQFF. The CDR3 nucleotides are TGTGCCAGCAGTTTAATATACGAAGCCGATGAGCAGTTCTTC. The chain carries TRBV27 and TRBJ2-1; the D is unclear. V lost 2 bases and J lost 8, with 13 bases in between. This CDR3 comprises 14 residues. The germline CDR1 and CDR2 sequences are MNHEY and SMNVEV (reference sequence).